This T cell receptor (beta chain) was recorded in a study of technical replicates of blood from a few donors. Assay used: immunoSEQ multiplex PCR; TCRdb lists only in-frame clones, some missing. Here the sample spans roughly 85,000 clones, over 85% being singletons. The material sequenced was T cells isolated from PBMCs. This receptor was identified in a human donor in good health.

The CDR3 nucleotides read TGTGCCAGCAGTGACTCTAGGAGAGCCACGCAGTATTTT. It specifies CASSDSRRATQYF. The chain carries TRBV6-4 and TRBJ2-3, with D unresolved. Trimming took 0 bases from V and 9 from J, leaving 10 bases between them. CDR3 length: 13 amino acids. Germline lookup yields CDR1 MRHNA and CDR2 SNTAGT.